This passage covers 10 T cell receptor beta chains from one sample sequenced in a study of long-term antiretroviral therapy in people with HIV. Survey-level resolution applied to immunoSEQ assay v3.0. Assay: immunoSEQ multiplex PCR; the TCRdb copy retains only in-frame clones and omits some. This table holds fewer than 40,000 clones, 75% to 90% found once. This specimen was unsorted PBMCs, taken just before starting antiretroviral therapy. All receptors derive from a young woman with HIV.

This clone has only one observation. This rearrangement joins TRBV6-5 to TRBJ2-7; weak D call: TRBD2 (6 bases). The germline V gene has CDR1 MNHEY and CDR2 SVGAGI. V was pared by 5 bases and J by 0 bases, with 11 bases between. The CDR3 sequence is 14 residues long. CDR3 nucleotides: TGTGCCAGCAGTAGTCCCGGGGGCTCCTACGAGCAGTACTTC. Translation: CASSSPGGSYEQYF.

The V gene is TRBV18, the J gene TRBJ2-7; 8 nucleotides line up with TRBD1. Germline assignment: CDR1 KGHSH and CDR2 LQKENI. CDR3 length: 13 amino acids. With V trimmed by 6 bases and J by 5 bases, 6 bases remained unmatched. CDR3 coding DNA: TGTGCCAGCTCCCGGACAGGGTCCCACGAGCAGTACTTC. It codes for CASSRTGSHEQYF.

This chain joins TRBV9 and TRBJ2-5, with D perhaps assigned TRBD1 or TRBD2 (5 bases each). This CDR3 contains 19 residues. In germline, CDR1 is SGDLS, CDR2 YYNGEE. Trimming cost V 4 bases and J 3 bases, with 28 bases left between them. CDR3 region: CASSTPKGTNQLPKETQYF. The CDR3 nucleotides read TGTGCCAGCAGCACACCGAAAGGGACCAATCAATTACCCAAAGAGACCCAGTACTTC.

The chain is built from TRBV9 and TRBJ2-1; 8 positions match TRBD1. CDR3 length equals 14 residues. Germline V gene lookup returns CDR1 SGDLS and CDR2 YYNGEE. V was clipped by 4 bases and J by 8 bases; unmatched bases: 8. The CDR3 bases are TGTGCCAGCAGCCGACAGGGGCGCCGCGATGAGCAGTTCTTC. Residues: CASSRQGRRDEQFF.

The rearrangement joins TRBV5-1 to TRBJ2-1, with 13 bases fitting TRBD2. The CDR3 is made up of 18 amino acids. The germline V gene has CDR1 SGHRS and CDR2 YFSETQ. With V trimmed by 0 bases and J by 2 bases, 5 bases remained unmatched. The CDR3 bases are TGCGCCAGCAGCTTGGGTTTACTAGCGGGAGGGCCCTACAATGAGCAGTTCTTC. This translates into CASSLGLLAGGPYNEQFF.

This chain links TRBV20-1 with TRBJ1-1; D is uncertain. The V gene's germline CDR1 is DFQATT and CDR2 SNEGSKA (reference sequence). Trimming stripped 6 bases from V and 1 base from J, with 3 bases between. CDR3 length: 10 residues. The CDR3, as DNA: TGCAGTGCCCCGAACACTGAAGCTTTCTTT. Its protein is CSAPNTEAFF.

The gene calls are TRBV18 and TRBJ2-5; D unclear. V lost 1 base, J lost 4 bases, and 7 bases lay in between. Germline V CDR1 and CDR2: KGHSH, LQKENI. The CDR3 is 13 amino acids. Written as DNA, the CDR3 is TGTGCCAGCTCACCACTTGACGGAGAGACCCAGTACTTC. Amino acids: CASSPLDGETQYF. Drawing the rest from reference TRBV18 and TRBJ2-5, the complete variable domain is NAGVMQNPRHLVRRRGQEARLRCSPMKGHSHVYWYRQLPEEGLKFMVYLQKENIIDESGMPKERFSAEFPKEGPSILRIQQVVRGDSAAYFCASSPLDGETQYFGPGTRLLVL.

The V call is TRBV10-3, the J call TRBJ2-1; 7 bases align to TRBD2. Germline loops: CDR1 ENHRY, CDR2 SYGVKD. CDR3 size: 16 residues. V dropped 3 bases and J dropped 0; count of bases not matched to a gene: 5. The CDR3 DNA follows: TGTGCCATCAGTGACCCGGCTAGCGGCTCCTACAATGAGCAGTTCTTC. It is translated as CAISDPASGSYNEQFF.

In DNA, the CDR3 is TGTGCCAGCAGTGTGGACAGAGCGAACGGAAACACCATATATTTT. This translates into CASSVDRANGNTIYF. The chain employs TRBV2 and TRBJ1-3; perhaps TRBD1 as D (6 bases). V was trimmed by 4 bases and J by 4 bases, leaving 14 bases between them. The germline CDR1 and CDR2 sequences are SNHLY and FYNNEI. CDR3 length: 15 residues.

This clone was detected only a few times. The rearrangement links TRBV2 to TRBJ2-7, with a possible D match to TRBD1 (5 bases). From germline, CDR1 is SNHLY and CDR2 FYNNEI. This CDR3 is 13 amino acids long. V was pared by 6 bases and J by 0 bases, with 9 bases between. The CDR3 protein is CASRDSFSYEQYF. The CDR3 nucleotides are TGTGCCAGCAGAGACAGTTTCTCCTACGAGCAGTACTTC. The variable domain in full, completed from reference TRBV2 and TRBJ2-7, reads EPEVTQTPSHQVTQMGQEVILRCVPISNHLYFYWYRQILGQKVEFLVSFYNNEISEKSEIFDDQFSVERPDGSNFTLKIRSTKLEDSAMYFCASRDSFSYEQYFGPGTRLTVT.